The 29 T cell receptor beta chains reported below all come from one sample, sequenced in a study of a mutant IDH1 vaccine in newly diagnosed glioma. Assay used: immunoSEQ multiplex PCR; TCRdb lists only in-frame clones, some missing. The sample has around 37,000 clones; roughly 80% are singletons. Noted time point: baseline, week 1 (first vaccination visit). Documented treatment: pre-vaccination baseline after standard-of-care therapy. Sequencing was performed on PBMCs, taken from a glioma patient treated with radiotherapy, temozolomide or both. Source of these receptors: a man aged 35 to 55 with glioma. Some clones in this sample may be carry-over from other donors' samples.

This clone is a singleton in its sample. This chain links TRBV27 with TRBJ1-4; a weak D match, TRBD1 (6 bases). There are 14 residues in the CDR3. The V and J ends lost 6 bases and 8 bases respectively, with 16 bases between them. The germline CDR1 and CDR2 sequences are MNHEY and SMNVEV (reference sequence). Here the CDR3 reads CASRVSGAGEKLFF. CDR3 nucleotide sequence: TGTGCCAGCAGGGTGTCGGGGGCGGGGGAAAAACTGTTTTTT.

The rearrangement uses TRBV25-1 and TRBJ1-4, with TRBD1 matching over 7 bases. The CDR3 spans 15 residues. V was pared by 2 bases and J by 8 bases, with 8 bases of the junction left unmatched. Germline V lookup: CDR1 MGHDK, CDR2 SYGVNS. This CDR3 reads CASSEPTGKEEKLFF. For the CDR3, the DNA is TGTGCCAGCAGTGAACCGACAGGGAAGGAGGAAAAACTGTTTTTT. Together with reference TRBV25-1 and TRBJ1-4, the CDR3 gives the full variable domain: EADIYQTPRYLVIGTGKKITLECSQTMGHDKMYWYQQDPGMELHLIHYSYGVNSTEKGDLSSESTVSRIRTEHFPLTLESARPSHTSQYLCASSEPTGKEEKLFFGSGTQLSVL.

The chain recombines TRBV7-8 with TRBJ2-5; possibly TRBD1 or TRBD2 for D (6 bases each). Between the trimmed V and J ends, which lost 3 bases and 4 bases, there was a span of 21 bases. CDR1 and CDR2 from the germline V gene are SGHVS and FQNEAQ. There are 17 residues in the CDR3. CDR3 bases: TGTGCCAGCAGCTTCGGGGGCATTGGGGGGTTCGGAGAGACCCAGTACTTC. Its translation: CASSFGGIGGFGETQYF.

The table lists this clone with a few counts. V and J are TRBV18 and TRBJ1-2, with D perhaps TRBD1 (5 bases). The CDR3 consists of 15 residues. V was shortened by 2 bases and J by 4 bases, with 14 bases between the two germline ends. Germline V gives CDR1 KGHSH, CDR2 LQKENI. The DNA for the CDR3 is TGTGCCAGCTCACCAGCGACAGATATCTCCTATGGCTACACCTTC. Encoded protein: CASSPATDISYGYTF. The full variable domain, with the rest looked up from reference TRBV18 and TRBJ1-2, is NAGVMQNPRHLVRRRGQEARLRCSPMKGHSHVYWYRQLPEEGLKFMVYLQKENIIDESGMPKERFSAEFPKEGPSILRIQQVVRGDSAAYFCASSPATDISYGYTFGSGTRLTVV.

CDR3 nucleotides: TGTGCCAGCAGCCATAGGGTGAACGGGGCCAACGTCCTGACTTTC. Amino acids: CASSHRVNGANVLTF. V gene TRBV14 combines with J gene TRBJ2-6; D is undetermined. Germline lookup yields CDR1 SGHDN and CDR2 FVKESK. The ends were cut back, 3 bases at V and 4 bases at J, with 10 bases in the middle. The CDR3 runs 15 residues.

The chain has TRBV5-1 and TRBJ2-2; D is unresolved. Between the trimmed V and J ends, which lost 5 bases and 0 bases, there was a span of 14 bases. Germline V gene lookup returns CDR1 SGHRS and CDR2 YFSETQ. The CDR3 has 16 amino acids. DNA of the CDR3: TGCGCCAGCAGGGACGCTAGGACCGCGAACACCGGGGAGCTGTTTTTT. It encodes CASRDARTANTGELFF.

The chain links TRBV7-2 to TRBJ2-7; D remains unclear. The CDR3 extends over 11 amino acids. V dropped 2 bases and J dropped 5 bases, with 4 bases sitting between them. Per germline, CDR1 SGHTA and CDR2 FQGNSA. CDR3 sequence reads: CASSLLNEQYF. The CDR3 nucleotides are TGTGCCAGCAGCTTATTGAACGAGCAGTACTTC.

The rearrangement uses TRBV4-1 and TRBJ2-5; D is undetermined. Germline CDR1 reads MGHRA; CDR2 reads YSYEKL. The CDR3 runs 15 residues. V lost 0 bases and J lost 3, with 11 bases in between. The CDR3, as DNA: TGCGCCAGCAGCCAAGATGGGCCACCAAAAGAGACCCAGTACTTC. This codes for CASSQDGPPKETQYF.

The V gene is TRBV6-5, the J gene TRBJ2-5; 7 bases fit TRBD1. Germline CDR1 reads MNHEY; CDR2 reads SVGAGI. The CDR3 sequence is 14 residues long. Germline trimming cut 2 bases from V and 4 bases from J; bases unmatched to any gene: 4. The CDR3, as DNA: TGTGCCAGCAGTTACAACAGGGGTGCAGAGACCCAGTACTTC. This translates into CASSYNRGAETQYF.

The V and J genes are TRBV5-4 and TRBJ1-2; no clear D gene. Germline loops: CDR1 SGHNT, CDR2 YYREEE (reference sequence). V was cut by 5 bases and J by 3 bases, with 14 bases left in between. CDR3 size: 14 residues. The CDR3 region is CASRPQVQDYGYTF. The CDR3 DNA reads as TGTGCCAGCAGGCCTCAAGTACAAGACTATGGCTACACCTTC. Supplemented by reference TRBV5-4 and TRBJ1-2, the full variable domain reads ETGVTQSPTHLIKTRGQQVTLRCSSQSGHNTVSWYQQALGQGPQFIFQYYREEENGRGNFPPRFSGLQFPNYSSELNVNALELDDSALYLCASRPQVQDYGYTFGSGTRLTVV.

The chain couples TRBV6-1 to TRBJ2-2; TRBD1 matches at 9 bases. With V trimmed by 8 bases and J by 7 bases, 11 bases remained unmatched. Germline V gene data show CDR1 as MNHNS and CDR2 as SASEGT. The CDR3 runs 15 residues. The CDR3 loop is CASVSGTGFHGELFF. CDR3 sequence (DNA): TGTGCCAGCGTCTCCGGGACAGGGTTCCACGGGGAGCTGTTTTTT.

This chain joins TRBV27 and TRBJ1-2; D is possibly TRBD1 (5 bases). The CDR3 is made up of 13 amino acids. Per the germline V gene, CDR1 is MNHEY and CDR2 is SMNVEV (reference sequence). Deletions cut 0 bases from V and 5 bases from J, with 7 bases between. The CDR3 protein is CASSLSGRYGYTF. Written as DNA, the CDR3 is TGTGCCAGCAGTTTATCGGGGCGATATGGCTACACCTTC.

The V and J genes are TRBV30 and TRBJ2-7; D is unclear. The V and J ends lost 3 bases and 2 bases respectively, with 11 bases between them. Germline V lookup: CDR1 GTSNPN, CDR2 SVGIG (reference sequence). The CDR3 has 13 amino acids. The CDR3 sequence is CAWRSQATYEQYF. The DNA of the CDR3 is TGTGCCTGGAGGAGTCAGGCCACCTACGAGCAGTACTTC.

The chain carries TRBV7-2 and TRBJ1-2; 7 bases align to TRBD1. This CDR3 spans 15 amino acids. With 0 bases clipped from V and 5 bases from J, the junction kept 6 bases outside the gene matches. CDR1 is SGHTA, CDR2 FQGNSA, per germline. The CDR3: CASSLAGGSGYGYTF. CDR3 DNA: TGTGCCAGCAGCTTAGCAGGGGGCTCGGGGTATGGCTACACCTTC.

J is TRBJ1-6 and V is TRBV30, with D maybe TRBD1 (6 bases). Germline V lookup: CDR1 GTSNPN, CDR2 SVGIG (reference sequence). The ends were cut back, 7 bases at V and 5 bases at J, with 12 bases in the middle. CDR3 length equals 13 residues. Here the CDR3 DNA reads TGTGCCTCCGGACAGAGTGATAATTCACCCCTCCACTTT. It encodes CASGQSDNSPLHF.

V is TRBV29-1 and J is TRBJ2-1; the match to TRBD2 covers 10 bases. The V gene end was trimmed by 3 bases and the J gene end by 5 bases; junction bases not matched to a gene: 4. The length of the CDR3 is 14 residues. Germline CDR1 SQVTM, CDR2 ANQGSEA. CDR3 residues: CSVDTSGAHNEQFF. CDR3 in DNA: TGCAGCGTTGACACTAGCGGGGCCCACAATGAGCAGTTCTTC.

The chain combines TRBV20-1 with TRBJ1-4, with D possibly being TRBD1 (6 bases). Germline loops: CDR1 DFQATT, CDR2 SNEGSKA (reference sequence). CDR3 size: 11 residues. Between the trimmed V and J ends, which lost 3 bases and 17 bases, there was a span of 16 bases. The CDR3 sequence: CSASGGGRNFF. The CDR3 bases are TGCAGTGCTAGTGGCGGGGGGCGAAACTTTTTT.

The V call is TRBV7-2, the J call TRBJ2-3; tentatively, D is TRBD1 or TRBD2 (7 bases each). Trimming removed 4 bases at V and 8 bases at J, with 13 bases between. CDR1 is SGHTA, CDR2 FQGNSA, per germline. The CDR3 has 13 amino acids. The CDR3 DNA sequence: TGTGCCAGCAGCTCAGGGGGGAGGGGTACGCAGTATTTT. It yields the protein CASSSGGRGTQYF. The variable domain in full, completed from reference TRBV7-2 and TRBJ2-3, reads GAGVSQSPSNKVTEKGKDVELRCDPISGHTALYWYRQSLGQGLEFLIYFQGNSAPDKSGLPSDRFSAERTGGSVSTLTIQRTQQEDSAVYLCASSSGGRGTQYFGPGTRLTVL.

This clone was detected once. The chain is built from TRBV30 and TRBJ1-5; D is unclear. The germline V gene has CDR1 GTSNPN and CDR2 SVGIG (reference sequence). The CDR3 sequence is 12 residues long. Trimming shortened V by 3 bases and J by 5 bases, and 8 bases separated the two germline ends. CDR3 sequence: CAWRAEDQPQHF. CDR3 nucleotide sequence: TGTGCCTGGAGAGCCGAGGATCAGCCCCAGCATTTT.

The chain is built from TRBV14 and TRBJ1-1; tentative D call: TRBD1 (5 bases). V was shortened by 1 base and J by 10 bases, with 10 bases between the two germline ends. The CDR3 loop spans 12 amino acids. Germline V gives CDR1 SGHDN, CDR2 FVKESK. The CDR3 region is CASSQGGRAAFF. CDR3 DNA sequence: TGTGCCAGCAGCCAAGGGGGCCGAGCAGCTTTCTTT. Full variable domain (remainder filled in from reference TRBV14 and TRBJ1-1): EAGVTQFPSHSVIEKGQTVTLRCDPISGHDNLYWYRRVMGKEIKFLLHFVKESKQDESGMPNNRFLAERTGGTYSTLKVQPAELEDSGVYFCASSQGGRAAFFGQGTRLTVV.

CDR3 residues: CASAVEGFSYEQYF. DNA of the CDR3: TGTGCCAGCGCAGTGGAGGGGTTCTCCTACGAGCAGTACTTC. The rearrangement uses TRBV6-5 and TRBJ2-7; TRBD2 is a possible D gene (6 bases). Per germline, CDR1 MNHEY and CDR2 SVGAGI. The V gene lost 8 bases and the J gene lost 0 bases, with 14 bases spanning the gap. There are 14 residues in the CDR3.

This chain links TRBV25-1 with TRBJ1-2; 8 bases map to TRBD1. The V segment lost 5 bases and the J segment 7 bases; nucleotides outside the gene matches: 12. The germline gives CDR1 MGHDK, CDR2 SYGVNS. This CDR3 region has 15 residues. CDR3 DNA sequence: TGTGCCAGCAGTCCAGACCAGGACAGGGTTGGTGGCTACACCTTC. Its translation is CASSPDQDRVGGYTF.

This clone was detected a few times. The chain links TRBV5-4 to TRBJ1-6; TRBD1 matches at 11 bases. Per the germline V gene, CDR1 is SGHNT and CDR2 is YYREEE (reference sequence). Losses at the gene ends were 3 bases for V and 7 bases for J; bases not matched to a gene: 3. This CDR3 contains 15 residues. The DNA for the CDR3 is TGTGCCAGCAGCTCGTGGGACAGGGGGAATTCACCCCTCCACTTT. It translates to CASSSWDRGNSPLHF.

This clone was counted only a few times. The chain combines TRBV2 with TRBJ1-2; 10 nucleotides align to TRBD1. Unmatched junction bases numbered 6, after V lost 5 bases and J lost 6 bases. The CDR3 is 14 residues long. Germline V gene sequence: CDR1 SNHLY, CDR2 FYNNEI. CDR3 bases: TGTGCCAGCAGTCGGACAGGGGGAGTAAATGGCTACACCTTC. Translated: CASSRTGGVNGYTF.

This clone was seen a single time. The rearrangement joins TRBV2 to TRBJ2-1; D gene ambiguous. Trimming left V 11 bases short and J 7 bases short, with 15 bases between. The CDR3 is 12 residues long. Germline CDR1 is SNHLY and CDR2 is FYNNEI. The CDR3 region is CAGLGRMNEQFF. The CDR3 DNA reads as TGTGCCGGTCTTGGTCGGATGAATGAGCAGTTCTTC.

The gene calls are TRBV6-1 and TRBJ2-1, with D perhaps matching TRBD1 (5 bases). The CDR3 has 15 residues. V lost 1 base to trimming and J lost 1 base, with 8 bases between them. CDR1 is MNHNS, CDR2 SASEGT, per germline. The CDR3 bases are TGTGCCAGCAGTGAAGAGGGGTCTTCCTACAATGAGCAGTTCTTC. Translating it yields CASSEEGSSYNEQFF.

V is TRBV19 and J is TRBJ2-7; D ambiguous. The CDR3 length is 14 residues. Trimming took off 3 bases at V and 1 base at J, with 10 bases between the two ends. CDR1 is LNHDA, CDR2 SQIVND, per germline (reference sequence). CDR3 sequence (DNA): TGTGCCAGTAGTATTGGGCCATCATCCTACGAGCAGTACTTC. This encodes CASSIGPSSYEQYF.

The V gene is TRBV10-3, the J gene TRBJ2-7, with TRBD1 as a possible D gene (6 bases). There are 13 residues in the CDR3. Deletions cut 4 bases from V and 3 bases from J, with 10 bases between. Germline assignment: CDR1 ENHRY and CDR2 SYGVKD. CDR3 protein: CAISATGNYEQYF. In DNA form, the CDR3 reads TGTGCCATCAGTGCAACAGGGAACTACGAGCAGTACTTC.

The chain combines TRBV2 with TRBJ2-1; 9 bases agree with TRBD2. Unmatched junction bases numbered 0, after V lost 6 bases and J lost 0 bases. The CDR3 is 14 amino acids. CDR1 is SNHLY and CDR2 is FYNNEI in the germline V gene. Here the CDR3 reads CASRRGGSYNEQFF. The DNA of the CDR3 is TGTGCCAGCAGGCGGGGGGGCTCCTACAATGAGCAGTTCTTC.